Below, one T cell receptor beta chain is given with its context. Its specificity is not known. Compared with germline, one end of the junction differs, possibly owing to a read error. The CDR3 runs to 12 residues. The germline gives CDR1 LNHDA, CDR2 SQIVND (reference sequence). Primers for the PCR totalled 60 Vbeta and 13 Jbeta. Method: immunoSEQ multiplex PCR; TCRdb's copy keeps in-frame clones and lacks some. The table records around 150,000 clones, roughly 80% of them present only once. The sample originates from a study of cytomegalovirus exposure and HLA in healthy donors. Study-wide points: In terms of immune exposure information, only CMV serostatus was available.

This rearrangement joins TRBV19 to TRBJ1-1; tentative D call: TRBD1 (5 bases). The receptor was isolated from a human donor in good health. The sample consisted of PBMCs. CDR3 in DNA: TGTGCCAGTAGTACAGGGAACCCTGAAGCTTTCTTT. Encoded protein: CASSTGNPEAFF. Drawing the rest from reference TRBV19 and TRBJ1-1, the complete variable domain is DGGITQSPKYLFRKEGQNVTLSCEQNLNHDAMYWYRQDPGQGLRLIYYSQIVNDFQKGDIAEGYSVSREKKESFPLTVTSAQKNPTAFYLCASSTGNPEAFFGQGTRLTVV.